Sequencing of this TCR beta chain was carried out in a study of blood T cell repertoires in COVID-19. Using immunoSEQ multiplex PCR, the repertoire was profiled, and TCRdb retains in-frame clones only, with some absent. The sample contains roughly 66,000 clones, about 89% of which appear only once. The V gene's germline CDR1 is SQVTM and CDR2 ANQGSEA. The V segment lost 7 bases and the J segment 4 bases; nucleotides outside the gene matches: 6. This CDR3 is 14 amino acids long. The J gene is TRBJ2-3, the V gene TRBV29-1, with TRBD2 matching over 12 bases. The sample was peripheral blood. The TCR was taken from a human donor in a cohort sampled during active COVID-19. The CDR3 sequence is CSAVTSGRPDTQYF. CDR3 bases: TGCAGCGCCGTTACTAGCGGGAGGCCAGATACGCAGTATTTT.